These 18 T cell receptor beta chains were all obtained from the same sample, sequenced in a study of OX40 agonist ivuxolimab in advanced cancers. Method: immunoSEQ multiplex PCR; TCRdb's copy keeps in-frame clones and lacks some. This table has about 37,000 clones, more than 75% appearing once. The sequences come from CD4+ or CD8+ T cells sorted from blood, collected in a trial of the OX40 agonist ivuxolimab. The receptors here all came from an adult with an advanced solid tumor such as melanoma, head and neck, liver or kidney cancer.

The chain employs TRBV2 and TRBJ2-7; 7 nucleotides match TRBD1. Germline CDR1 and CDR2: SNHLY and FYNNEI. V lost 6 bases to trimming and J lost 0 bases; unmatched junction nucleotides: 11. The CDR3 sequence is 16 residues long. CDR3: CASSTDKTGISYEQYF. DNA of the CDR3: TGTGCCAGCAGCACAGATAAGACAGGGATCTCCTACGAGCAGTACTTC.

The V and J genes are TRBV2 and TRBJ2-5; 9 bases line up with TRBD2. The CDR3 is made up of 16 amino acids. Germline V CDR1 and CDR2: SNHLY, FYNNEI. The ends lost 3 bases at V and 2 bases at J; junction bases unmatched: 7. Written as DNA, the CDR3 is TGTGCCAGCAGTGAGGTGGCTAGCGGGGAACAAGAGACCCAGTACTTC. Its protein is CASSEVASGEQETQYF.

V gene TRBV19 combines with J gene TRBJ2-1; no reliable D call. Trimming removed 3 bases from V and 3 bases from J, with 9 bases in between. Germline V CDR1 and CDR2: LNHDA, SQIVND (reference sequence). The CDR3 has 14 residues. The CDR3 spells CASSIRVSYNEQFF. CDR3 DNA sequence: TGTGCCAGTAGTATTCGGGTTAGCTACAATGAGCAGTTCTTC.

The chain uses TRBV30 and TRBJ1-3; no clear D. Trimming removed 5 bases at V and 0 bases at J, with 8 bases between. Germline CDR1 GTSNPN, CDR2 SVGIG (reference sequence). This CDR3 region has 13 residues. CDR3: CAWDSSSGNTIYF. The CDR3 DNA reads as TGTGCCTGGGATAGTAGCTCTGGAAACACCATATATTTT.

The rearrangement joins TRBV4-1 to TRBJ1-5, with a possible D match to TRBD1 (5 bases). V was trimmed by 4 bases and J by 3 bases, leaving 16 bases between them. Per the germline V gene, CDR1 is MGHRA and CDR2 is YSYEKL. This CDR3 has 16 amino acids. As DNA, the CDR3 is TGCGCCAGCAGCCCCACCTTCGACAGCACCAATCAGCCCCAGCATTTT. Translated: CASSPTFDSTNQPQHF.

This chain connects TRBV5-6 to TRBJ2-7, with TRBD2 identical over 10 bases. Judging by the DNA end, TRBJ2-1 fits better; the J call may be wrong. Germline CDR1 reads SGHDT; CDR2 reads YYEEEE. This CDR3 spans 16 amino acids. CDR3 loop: CASSLAGTSEYNEQFF. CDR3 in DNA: TGTGCCAGCAGCTTGGCCGGGACTAGCGAATACAATGAGCAGTTCTTC.

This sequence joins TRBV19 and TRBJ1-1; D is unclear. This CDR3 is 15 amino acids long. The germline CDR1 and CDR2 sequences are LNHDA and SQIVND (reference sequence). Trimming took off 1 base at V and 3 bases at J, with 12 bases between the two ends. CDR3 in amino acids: CASSIGPVGHTEAFF. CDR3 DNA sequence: TGTGCCAGTAGTATAGGCCCGGTCGGGCACACTGAAGCTTTCTTT.

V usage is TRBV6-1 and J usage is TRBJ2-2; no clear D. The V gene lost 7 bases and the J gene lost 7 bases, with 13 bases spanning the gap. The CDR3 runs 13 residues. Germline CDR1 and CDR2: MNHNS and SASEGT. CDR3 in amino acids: CASTPRFYGELFF. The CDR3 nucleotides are TGTGCCAGCACCCCGAGGTTCTACGGGGAGCTGTTTTTT.

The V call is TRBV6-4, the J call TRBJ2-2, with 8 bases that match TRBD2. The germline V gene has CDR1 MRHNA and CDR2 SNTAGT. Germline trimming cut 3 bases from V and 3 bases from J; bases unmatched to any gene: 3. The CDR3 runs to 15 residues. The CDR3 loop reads CASSELAGHTGELFF. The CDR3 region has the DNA TGTGCCAGCAGTGAGTTAGCGGGGCACACCGGGGAGCTGTTTTTT.

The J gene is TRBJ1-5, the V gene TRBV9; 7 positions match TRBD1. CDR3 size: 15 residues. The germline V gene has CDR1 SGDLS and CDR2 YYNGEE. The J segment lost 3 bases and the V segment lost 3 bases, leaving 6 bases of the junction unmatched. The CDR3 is CASSETGSLNQPQHF. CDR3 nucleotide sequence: TGTGCCAGCAGCGAGACAGGGTCCCTCAATCAGCCCCAGCATTTT.

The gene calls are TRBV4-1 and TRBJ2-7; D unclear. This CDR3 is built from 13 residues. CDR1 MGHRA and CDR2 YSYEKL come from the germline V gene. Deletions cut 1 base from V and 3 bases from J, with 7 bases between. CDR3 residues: CASSQGWGYEQYF. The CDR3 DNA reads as TGCGCCAGCAGCCAAGGTTGGGGCTACGAGCAGTACTTC.

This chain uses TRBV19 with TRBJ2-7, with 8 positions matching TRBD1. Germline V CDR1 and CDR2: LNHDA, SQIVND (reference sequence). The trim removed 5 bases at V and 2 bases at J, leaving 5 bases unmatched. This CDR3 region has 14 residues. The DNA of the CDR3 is TGTGCCAGTAGTCGAGCGGACAGGGCCTACGAGCAGTACTTC. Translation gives CASSRADRAYEQYF.

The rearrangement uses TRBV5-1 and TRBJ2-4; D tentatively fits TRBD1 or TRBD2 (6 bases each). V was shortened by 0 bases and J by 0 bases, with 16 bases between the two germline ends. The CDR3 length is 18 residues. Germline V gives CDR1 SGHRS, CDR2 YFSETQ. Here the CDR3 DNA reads TGCGCCAGCAGCTTGGATGGGGGGCCCTTACTAGCCAAAAACATTCAGTACTTC. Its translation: CASSLDGGPLLAKNIQYF.

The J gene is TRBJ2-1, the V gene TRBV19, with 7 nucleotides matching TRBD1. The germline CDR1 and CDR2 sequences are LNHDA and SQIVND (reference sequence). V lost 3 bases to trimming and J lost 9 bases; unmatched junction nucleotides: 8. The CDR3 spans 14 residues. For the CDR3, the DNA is TGTGCCAGTAGTATTCTACAGGGGAAAGGTGAGCAGTTCTTC. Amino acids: CASSILQGKGEQFF. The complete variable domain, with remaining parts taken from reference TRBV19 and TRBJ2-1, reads DGGITQSPKYLFRKEGQNVTLSCEQNLNHDAMYWYRQDPGQGLRLIYYSQIVNDFQKGDIAEGYSVSREKKESFPLTVTSAQKNPTAFYLCASSILQGKGEQFFGPGTRLTVL.

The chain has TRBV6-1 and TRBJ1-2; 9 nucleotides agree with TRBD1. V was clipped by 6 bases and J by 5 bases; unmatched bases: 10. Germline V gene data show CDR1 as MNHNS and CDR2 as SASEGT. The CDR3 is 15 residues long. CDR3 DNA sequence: TGTGCCAGCAGCACGACTCCGGGACAGGGATATGGCTACACCTTC. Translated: CASSTTPGQGYGYTF.

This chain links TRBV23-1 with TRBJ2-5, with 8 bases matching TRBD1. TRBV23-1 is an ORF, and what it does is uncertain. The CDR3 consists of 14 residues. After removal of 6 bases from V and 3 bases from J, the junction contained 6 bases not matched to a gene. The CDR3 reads CASSGRQGKETQYF. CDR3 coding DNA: TGCGCCAGCAGCGGGAGACAGGGGAAAGAGACCCAGTACTTC.

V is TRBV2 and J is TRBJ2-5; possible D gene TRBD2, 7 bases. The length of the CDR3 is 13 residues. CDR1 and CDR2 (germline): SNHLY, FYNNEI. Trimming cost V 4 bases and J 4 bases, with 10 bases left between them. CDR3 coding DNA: TGTGCCAGCAGTGGCGGGGGCCGAGAGACCCAGTACTTC. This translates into CASSGGGRETQYF.

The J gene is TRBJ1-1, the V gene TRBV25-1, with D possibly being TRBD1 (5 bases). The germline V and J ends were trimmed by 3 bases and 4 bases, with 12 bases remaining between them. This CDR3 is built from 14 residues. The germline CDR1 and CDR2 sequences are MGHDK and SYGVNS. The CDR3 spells CASSDWGVITEAFF. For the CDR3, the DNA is TGTGCCAGCAGTGATTGGGGGGTGATCACTGAAGCTTTCTTT.